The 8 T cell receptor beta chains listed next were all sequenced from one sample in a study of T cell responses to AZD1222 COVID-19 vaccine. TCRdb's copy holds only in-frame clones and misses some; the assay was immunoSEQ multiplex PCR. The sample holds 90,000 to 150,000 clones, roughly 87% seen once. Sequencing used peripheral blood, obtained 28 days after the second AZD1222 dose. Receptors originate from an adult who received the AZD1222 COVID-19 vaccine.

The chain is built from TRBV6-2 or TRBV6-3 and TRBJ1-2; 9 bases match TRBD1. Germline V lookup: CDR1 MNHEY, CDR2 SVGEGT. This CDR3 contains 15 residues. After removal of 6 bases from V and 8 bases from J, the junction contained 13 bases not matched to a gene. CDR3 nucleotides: TGTGCCAGCAGCCAACAGGGGGCACTCGTGGGAGGCTACACCTTC. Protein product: CASSQQGALVGGYTF.

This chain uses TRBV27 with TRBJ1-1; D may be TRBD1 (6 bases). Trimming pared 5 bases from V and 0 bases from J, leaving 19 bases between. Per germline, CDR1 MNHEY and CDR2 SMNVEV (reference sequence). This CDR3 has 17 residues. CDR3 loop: CASSPGWRGHMNTEAFF. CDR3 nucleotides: TGTGCCAGCAGTCCCGGATGGAGGGGACACATGAACACTGAAGCTTTCTTT.

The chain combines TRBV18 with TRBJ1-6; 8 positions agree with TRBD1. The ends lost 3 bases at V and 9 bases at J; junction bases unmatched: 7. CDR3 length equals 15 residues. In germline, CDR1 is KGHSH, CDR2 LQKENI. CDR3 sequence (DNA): TGTGCCAGCTCACCTAATACAGGGGGTGGTTCACCCCTCCACTTT. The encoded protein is CASSPNTGGGSPLHF.

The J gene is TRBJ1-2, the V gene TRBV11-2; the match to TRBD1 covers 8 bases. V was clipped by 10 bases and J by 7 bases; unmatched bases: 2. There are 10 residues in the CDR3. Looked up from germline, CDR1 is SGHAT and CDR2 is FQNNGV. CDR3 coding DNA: TGTGCCATCGGACAGGGTGGCTACACCTTC. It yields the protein CAIGQGGYTF.

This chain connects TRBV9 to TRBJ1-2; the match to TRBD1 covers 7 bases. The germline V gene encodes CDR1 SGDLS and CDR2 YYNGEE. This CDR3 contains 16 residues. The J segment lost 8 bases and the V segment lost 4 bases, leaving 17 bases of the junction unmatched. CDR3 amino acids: CASSTHQEGGARGYTF. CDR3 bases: TGTGCCAGCAGCACCCATCAAGAAGGGGGCGCGCGGGGCTACACCTTC.

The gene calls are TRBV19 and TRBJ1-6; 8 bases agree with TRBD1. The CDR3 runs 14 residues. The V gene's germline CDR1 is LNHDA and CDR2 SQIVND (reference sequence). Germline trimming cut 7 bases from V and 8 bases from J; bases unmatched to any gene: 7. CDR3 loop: CASTLTGADSPLHF. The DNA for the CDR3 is TGTGCCAGTACTCTGACAGGGGCGGATTCACCCCTCCACTTT.

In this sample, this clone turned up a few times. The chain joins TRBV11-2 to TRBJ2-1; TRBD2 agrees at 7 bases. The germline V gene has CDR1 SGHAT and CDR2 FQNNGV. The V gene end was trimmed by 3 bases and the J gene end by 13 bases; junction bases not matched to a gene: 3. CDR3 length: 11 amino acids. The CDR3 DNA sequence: TGTGCCAGCAGCTTCGGGGGACTACAGTTCTTC. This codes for CASSFGGLQFF.

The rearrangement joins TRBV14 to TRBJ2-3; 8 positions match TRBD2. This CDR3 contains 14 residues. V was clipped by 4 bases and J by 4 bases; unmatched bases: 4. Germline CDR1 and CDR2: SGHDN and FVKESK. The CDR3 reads CASSPSGGADTQYF. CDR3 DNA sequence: TGTGCCAGCAGCCCCTCCGGGGGGGCAGATACGCAGTATTTT.